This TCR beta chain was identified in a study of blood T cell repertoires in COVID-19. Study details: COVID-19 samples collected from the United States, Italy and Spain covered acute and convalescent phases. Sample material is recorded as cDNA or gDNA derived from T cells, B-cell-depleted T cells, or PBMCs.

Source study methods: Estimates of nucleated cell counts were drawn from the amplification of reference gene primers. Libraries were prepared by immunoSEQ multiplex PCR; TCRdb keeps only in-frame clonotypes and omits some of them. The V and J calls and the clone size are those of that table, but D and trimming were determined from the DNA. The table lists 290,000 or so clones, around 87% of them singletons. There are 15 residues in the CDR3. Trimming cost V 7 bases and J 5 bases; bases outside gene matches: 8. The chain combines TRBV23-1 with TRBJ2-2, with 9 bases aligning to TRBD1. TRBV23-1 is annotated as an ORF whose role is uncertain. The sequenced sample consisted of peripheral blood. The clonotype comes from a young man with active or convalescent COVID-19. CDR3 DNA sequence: TGCGCCAGCAACCGGGACAGGGATACAACCGGGGAGCTGTTTTTT. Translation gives CASNRDRDTTGELFF.